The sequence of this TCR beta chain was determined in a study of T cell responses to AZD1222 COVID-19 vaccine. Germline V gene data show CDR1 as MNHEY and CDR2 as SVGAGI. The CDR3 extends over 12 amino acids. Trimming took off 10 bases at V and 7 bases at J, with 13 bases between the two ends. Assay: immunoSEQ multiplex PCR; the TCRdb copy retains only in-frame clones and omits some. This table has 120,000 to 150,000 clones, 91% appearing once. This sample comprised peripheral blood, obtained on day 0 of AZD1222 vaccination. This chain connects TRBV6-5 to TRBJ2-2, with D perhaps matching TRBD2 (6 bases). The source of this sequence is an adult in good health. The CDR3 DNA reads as TGTGCCACCAGGAGGGTGAACGGGGAGCTGTTTTTT. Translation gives CATRRVNGELFF.